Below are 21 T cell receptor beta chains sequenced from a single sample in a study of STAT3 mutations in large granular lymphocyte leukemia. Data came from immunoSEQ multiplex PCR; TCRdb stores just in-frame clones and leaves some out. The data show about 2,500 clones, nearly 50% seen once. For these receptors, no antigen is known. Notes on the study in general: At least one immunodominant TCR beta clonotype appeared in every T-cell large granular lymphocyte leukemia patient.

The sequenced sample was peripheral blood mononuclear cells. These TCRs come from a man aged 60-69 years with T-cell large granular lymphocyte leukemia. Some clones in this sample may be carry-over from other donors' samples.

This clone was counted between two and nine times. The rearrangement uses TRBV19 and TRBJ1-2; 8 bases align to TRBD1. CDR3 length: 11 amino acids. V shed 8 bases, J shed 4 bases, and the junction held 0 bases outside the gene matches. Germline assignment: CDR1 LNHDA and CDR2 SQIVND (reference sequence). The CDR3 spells CASGQGYGYTF. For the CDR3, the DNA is TGTGCCAGTGGACAGGGCTATGGCTACACCTTC.

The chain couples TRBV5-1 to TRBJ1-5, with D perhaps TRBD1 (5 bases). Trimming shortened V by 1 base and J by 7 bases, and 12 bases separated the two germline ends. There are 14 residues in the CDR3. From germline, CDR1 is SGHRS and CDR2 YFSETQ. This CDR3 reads CASSLNGGGQPQHF. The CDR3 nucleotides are TGCGCCAGCAGCTTGAACGGCGGGGGGCAGCCCCAGCATTTT.

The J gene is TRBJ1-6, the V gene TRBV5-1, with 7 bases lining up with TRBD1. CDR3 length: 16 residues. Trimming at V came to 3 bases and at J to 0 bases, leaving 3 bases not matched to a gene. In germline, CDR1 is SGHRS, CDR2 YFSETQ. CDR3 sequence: CASSWTGSSYNSPLHF. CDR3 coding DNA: TGCGCCAGCAGCTGGACAGGTAGCTCCTATAATTCACCCCTCCACTTT.

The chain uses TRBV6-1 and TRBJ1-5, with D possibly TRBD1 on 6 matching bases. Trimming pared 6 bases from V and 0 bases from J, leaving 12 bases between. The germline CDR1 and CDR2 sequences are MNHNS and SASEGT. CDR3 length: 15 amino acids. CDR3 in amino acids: CASRLQGGSNQPQHF. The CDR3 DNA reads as TGTGCCAGCAGGCTACAGGGAGGTAGCAATCAGCCCCAGCATTTT.

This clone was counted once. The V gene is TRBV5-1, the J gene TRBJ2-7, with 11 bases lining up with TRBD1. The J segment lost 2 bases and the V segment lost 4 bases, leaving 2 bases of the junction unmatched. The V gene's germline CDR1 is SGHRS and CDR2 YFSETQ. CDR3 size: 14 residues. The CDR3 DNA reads TGCGCCAGCAGCCCGGACAGGGGGCCCTACGAGCAGTACTTC. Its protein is CASSPDRGPYEQYF. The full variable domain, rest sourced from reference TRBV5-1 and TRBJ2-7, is KAGVTQTPRYLIKTRGQQVTLSCSPISGHRSVSWYQQTPGQGLQFLFEYFSETQRNKGNFPGRFSGRQFSNSRSEMNVSTLELGDSALYLCASSPDRGPYEQYFGPGTRLTVT.

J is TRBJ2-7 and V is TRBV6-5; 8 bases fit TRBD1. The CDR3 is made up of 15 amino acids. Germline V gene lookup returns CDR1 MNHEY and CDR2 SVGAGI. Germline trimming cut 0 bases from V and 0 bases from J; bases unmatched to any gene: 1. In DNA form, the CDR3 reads TGTGCCAGCAGTTACTCCACAGGGGGCTCCTACGAGCAGTACTTC. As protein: CASSYSTGGSYEQYF.

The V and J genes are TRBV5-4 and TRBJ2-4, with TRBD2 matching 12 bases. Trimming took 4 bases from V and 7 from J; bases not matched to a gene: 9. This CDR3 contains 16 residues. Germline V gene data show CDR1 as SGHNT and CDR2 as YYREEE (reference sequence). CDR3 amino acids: CASSPSGGAGPNIQYF. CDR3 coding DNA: TGTGCCAGCAGCCCTAGCGGGGGGGCCGGCCCGAACATTCAGTACTTC. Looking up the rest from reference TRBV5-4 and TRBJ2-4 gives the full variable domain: ETGVTQSPTHLIKTRGQQVTLRCSSQSGHNTVSWYQQALGQGPQFIFQYYREEENGRGNFPPRFSGLQFPNYSSELNVNALELDDSALYLCASSPSGGAGPNIQYFGAGTRLSVL.

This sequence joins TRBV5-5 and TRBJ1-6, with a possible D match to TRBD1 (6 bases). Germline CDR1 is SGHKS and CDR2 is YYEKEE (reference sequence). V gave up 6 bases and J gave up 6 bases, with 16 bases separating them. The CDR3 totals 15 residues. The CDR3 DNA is TGTGCCAGCACCCTTGAGGGACACTCTAATTCACCCCTCCACTTT. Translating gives CASTLEGHSNSPLHF.

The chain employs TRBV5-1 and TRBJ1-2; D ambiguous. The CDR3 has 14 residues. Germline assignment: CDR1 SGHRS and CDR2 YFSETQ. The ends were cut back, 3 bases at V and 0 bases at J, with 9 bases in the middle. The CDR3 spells CASSSGSPNYGYTF. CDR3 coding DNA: TGCGCCAGCAGCTCTGGGTCTCCTAACTATGGCTACACCTTC.

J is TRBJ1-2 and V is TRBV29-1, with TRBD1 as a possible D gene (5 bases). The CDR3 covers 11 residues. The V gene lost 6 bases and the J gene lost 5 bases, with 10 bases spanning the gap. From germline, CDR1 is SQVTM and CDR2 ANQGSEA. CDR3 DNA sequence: TGCAGCGTAGAACAGGCGTATGGCTACACCTTC. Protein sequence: CSVEQAYGYTF. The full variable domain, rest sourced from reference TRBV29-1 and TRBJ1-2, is SAVISQKPSRDICQRGTSLTIQCQVDSQVTMMFWYRQQPGQSLTLIATANQGSEATYESGFVIDKFPISRPNLTFSTLTVSNMSPEDSSIYLCSVEQAYGYTFGSGTRLTVV.

CDR3 coding DNA: TGTGCCAGCAGCCCAAACCCAGGGGGTCGGGCTGAAGCTTTCTTT. Protein sequence: CASSPNPGGRAEAFF. The chain links TRBV6-6 to TRBJ1-1, with 7 bases fitting TRBD1. This CDR3 contains 15 residues. Looked up from germline, CDR1 is MNHNY and CDR2 is SVGAGI (reference sequence). V trimming: 6 bases; J trimming: 6 bases; junction bases outside the gene matches: 13.

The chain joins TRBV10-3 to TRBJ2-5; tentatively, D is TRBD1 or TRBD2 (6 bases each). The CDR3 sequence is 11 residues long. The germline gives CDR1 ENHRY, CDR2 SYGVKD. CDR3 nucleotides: TGTGCAGTAGGGGGGACGGAGACCCAGTACTTC. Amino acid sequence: CAVGGTETQYF.

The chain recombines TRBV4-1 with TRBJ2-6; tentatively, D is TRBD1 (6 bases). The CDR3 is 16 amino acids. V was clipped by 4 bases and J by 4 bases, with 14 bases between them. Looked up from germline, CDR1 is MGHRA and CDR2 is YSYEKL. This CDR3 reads CASSPLGAGGANVLTF. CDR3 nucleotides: TGCGCCAGCAGCCCCCTGGGGGCTGGAGGGGCCAACGTCCTGACTTTC.

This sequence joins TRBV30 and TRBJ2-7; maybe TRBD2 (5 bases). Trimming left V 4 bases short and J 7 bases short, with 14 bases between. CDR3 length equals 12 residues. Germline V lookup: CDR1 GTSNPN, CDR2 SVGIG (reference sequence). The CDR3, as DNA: TGTGCCTGGACGGGGAATTCGTATGAGCAGTACTTC. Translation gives CAWTGNSYEQYF. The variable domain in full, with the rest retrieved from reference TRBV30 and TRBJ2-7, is SQTIHQWPATLVQPVGSPLSLECTVEGTSNPNLYWYRQAAGRGLQLLFYSVGIGQISSEVPQNLSASRPQDRQFILSSKKLLLSDSGFYLCAWTGNSYEQYFGPGTRLTVT.

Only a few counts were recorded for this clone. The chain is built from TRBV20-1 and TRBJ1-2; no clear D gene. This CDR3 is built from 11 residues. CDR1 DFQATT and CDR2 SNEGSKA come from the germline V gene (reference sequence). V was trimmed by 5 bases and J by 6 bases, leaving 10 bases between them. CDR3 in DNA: TGCAGTGCTTCCACGGTAGATGGCTACACCTTC. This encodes CSASTVDGYTF.

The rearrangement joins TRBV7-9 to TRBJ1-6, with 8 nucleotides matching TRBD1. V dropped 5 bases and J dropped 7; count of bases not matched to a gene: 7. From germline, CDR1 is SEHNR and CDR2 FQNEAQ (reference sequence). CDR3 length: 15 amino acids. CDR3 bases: TGTGCCAGCAGCCCTCAACAGGGGGAGAATTCACCCCTCCACTTT. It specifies CASSPQQGENSPLHF.

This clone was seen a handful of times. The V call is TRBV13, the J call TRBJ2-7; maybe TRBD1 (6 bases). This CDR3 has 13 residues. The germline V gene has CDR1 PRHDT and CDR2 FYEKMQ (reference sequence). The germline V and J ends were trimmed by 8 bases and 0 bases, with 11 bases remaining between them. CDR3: CASGRQDSYEQYF. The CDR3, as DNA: TGTGCCAGCGGACGACAGGACTCCTACGAGCAGTACTTC.

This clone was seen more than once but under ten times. CDR3 sequence (DNA): TGTGCCAGCAGCCAGTGGTTGTACAGGGACGGCTACACCTTC. Amino acid sequence: CASSQWLYRDGYTF. The chain uses TRBV6-6 and TRBJ1-2, with D possibly being TRBD1 (6 bases). The CDR3 runs to 14 residues. V was shortened by 6 bases and J by 8 bases, with 19 bases between the two germline ends. Germline CDR1 is MNHNY and CDR2 is SVGAGI (reference sequence).

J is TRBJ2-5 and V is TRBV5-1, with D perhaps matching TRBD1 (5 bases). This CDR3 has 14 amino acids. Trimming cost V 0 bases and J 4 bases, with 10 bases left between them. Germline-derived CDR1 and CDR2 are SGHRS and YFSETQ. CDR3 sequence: CASSLVRVGETQYF. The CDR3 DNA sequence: TGCGCCAGCAGCTTGGTCAGGGTCGGAGAGACCCAGTACTTC. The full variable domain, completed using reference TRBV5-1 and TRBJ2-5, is KAGVTQTPRYLIKTRGQQVTLSCSPISGHRSVSWYQQTPGQGLQFLFEYFSETQRNKGNFPGRFSGRQFSNSRSEMNVSTLELGDSALYLCASSLVRVGETQYFGPGTRLLVL.

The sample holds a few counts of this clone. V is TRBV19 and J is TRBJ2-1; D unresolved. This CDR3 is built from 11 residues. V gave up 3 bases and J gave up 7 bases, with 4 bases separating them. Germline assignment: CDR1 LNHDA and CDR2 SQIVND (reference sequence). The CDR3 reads CASSIVNEQFF. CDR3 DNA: TGTGCCAGTAGTATCGTAAATGAGCAGTTCTTC.

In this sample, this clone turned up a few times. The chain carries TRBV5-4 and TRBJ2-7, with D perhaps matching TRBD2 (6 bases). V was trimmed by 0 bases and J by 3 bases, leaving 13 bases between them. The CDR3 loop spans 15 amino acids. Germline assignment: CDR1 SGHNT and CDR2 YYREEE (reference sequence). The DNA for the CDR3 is TGTGCCAGCAGCTTGGGGTTTCGCGGGGACTACGAGCAGTACTTC. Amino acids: CASSLGFRGDYEQYF.